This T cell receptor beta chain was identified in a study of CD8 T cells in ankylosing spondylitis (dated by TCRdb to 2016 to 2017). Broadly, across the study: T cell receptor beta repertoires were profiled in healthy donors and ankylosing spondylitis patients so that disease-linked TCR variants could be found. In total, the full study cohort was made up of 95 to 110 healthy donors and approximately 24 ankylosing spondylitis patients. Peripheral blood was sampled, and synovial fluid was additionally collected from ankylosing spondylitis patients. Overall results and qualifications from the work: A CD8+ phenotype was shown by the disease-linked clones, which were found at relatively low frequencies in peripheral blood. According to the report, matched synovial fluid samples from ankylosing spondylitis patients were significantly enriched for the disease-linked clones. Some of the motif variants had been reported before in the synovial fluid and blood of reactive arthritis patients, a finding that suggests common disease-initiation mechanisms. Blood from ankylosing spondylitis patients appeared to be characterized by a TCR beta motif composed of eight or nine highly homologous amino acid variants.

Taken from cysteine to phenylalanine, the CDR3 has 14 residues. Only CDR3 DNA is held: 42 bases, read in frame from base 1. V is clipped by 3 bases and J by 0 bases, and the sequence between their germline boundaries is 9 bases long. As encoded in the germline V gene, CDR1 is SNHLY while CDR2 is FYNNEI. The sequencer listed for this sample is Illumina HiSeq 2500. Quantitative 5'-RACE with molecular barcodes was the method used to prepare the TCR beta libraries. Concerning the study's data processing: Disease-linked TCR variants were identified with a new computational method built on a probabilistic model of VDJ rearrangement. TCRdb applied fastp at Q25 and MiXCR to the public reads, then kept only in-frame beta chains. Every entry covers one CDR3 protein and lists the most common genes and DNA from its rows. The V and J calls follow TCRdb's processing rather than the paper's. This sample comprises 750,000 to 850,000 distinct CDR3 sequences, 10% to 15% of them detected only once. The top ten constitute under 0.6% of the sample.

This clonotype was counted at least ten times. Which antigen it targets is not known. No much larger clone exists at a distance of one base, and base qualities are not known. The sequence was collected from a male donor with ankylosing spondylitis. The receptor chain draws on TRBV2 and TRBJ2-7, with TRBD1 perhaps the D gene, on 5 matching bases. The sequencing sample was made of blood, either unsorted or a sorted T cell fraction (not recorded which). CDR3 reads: CASSDRAGSYEQYF. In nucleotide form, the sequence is TGTGCCAGCAGTGACAGGGCCGGCTCCTACGAGCAGTACTTC.